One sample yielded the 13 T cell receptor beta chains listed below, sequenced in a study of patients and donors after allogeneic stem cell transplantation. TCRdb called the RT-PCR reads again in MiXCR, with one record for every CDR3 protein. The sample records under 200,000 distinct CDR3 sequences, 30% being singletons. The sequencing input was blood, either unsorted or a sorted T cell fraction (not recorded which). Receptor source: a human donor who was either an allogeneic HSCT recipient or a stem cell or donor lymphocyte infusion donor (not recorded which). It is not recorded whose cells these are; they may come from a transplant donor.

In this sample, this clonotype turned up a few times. The CDR3 sequence is CASTPSQGPNQPQHF. As DNA, the CDR3 is TGTGCCAGCACCCCCTCCCAGGGCCCCAATCAGCCCCAGCATTTT. The rearrangement links TRBV6-1 to TRBJ1-5; D may be TRBD1 (5 bases). Germline V gene sequence: CDR1 MNHNS, CDR2 SASEGT. This CDR3 is built from 15 residues. V shed 7 bases and J shed 3 bases, with 16 bases lying between them.

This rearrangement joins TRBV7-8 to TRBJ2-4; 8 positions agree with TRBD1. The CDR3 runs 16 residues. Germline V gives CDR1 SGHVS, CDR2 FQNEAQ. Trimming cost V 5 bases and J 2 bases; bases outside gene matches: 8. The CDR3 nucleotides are TGTGCCAGCAGCCCAATGCAGGGGGCGCCCAAAAACATTCAGTACTTC. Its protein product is CASSPMQGAPKNIQYF. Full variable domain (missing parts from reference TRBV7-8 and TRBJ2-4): GAGVSQSPRYKVAKRGQDVALRCDPISGHVSLFWYQQALGQGPEFLTYFQNEAQLDKSGLPSDRFFAERPEGSVSTLKIQRTQQEDSAVYLCASSPMQGAPKNIQYFGAGTRLSVL.

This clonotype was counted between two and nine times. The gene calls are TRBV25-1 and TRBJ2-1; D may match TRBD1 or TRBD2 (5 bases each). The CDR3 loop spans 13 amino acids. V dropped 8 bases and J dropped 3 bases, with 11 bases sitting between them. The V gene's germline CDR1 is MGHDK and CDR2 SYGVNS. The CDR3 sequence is CASHGGGYNEQFF. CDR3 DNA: TGTGCCAGCCACGGTGGGGGCTACAATGAGCAGTTCTTC. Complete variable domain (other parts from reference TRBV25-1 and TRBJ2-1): EADIYQTPRYLVIGTGKKITLECSQTMGHDKMYWYQQDPGMELHLIHYSYGVNSTEKGDLSSESTVSRIRTEHFPLTLESARPSHTSQYLCASHGGGYNEQFFGPGTRLTVL.

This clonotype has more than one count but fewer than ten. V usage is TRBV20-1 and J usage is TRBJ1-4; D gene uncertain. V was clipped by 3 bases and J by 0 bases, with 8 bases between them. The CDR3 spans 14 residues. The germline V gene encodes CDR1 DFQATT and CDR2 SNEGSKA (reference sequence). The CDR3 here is CSASQATTNEKLFF. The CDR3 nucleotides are TGCAGTGCTAGTCAGGCCACAACTAATGAAAAACTGTTTTTT.

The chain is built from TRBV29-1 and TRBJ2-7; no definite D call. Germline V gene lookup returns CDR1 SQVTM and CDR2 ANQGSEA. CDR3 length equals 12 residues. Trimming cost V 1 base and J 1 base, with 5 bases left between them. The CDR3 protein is CSVEGLSYEQYF. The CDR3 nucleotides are TGCAGCGTTGAAGGACTTTCCTACGAGCAGTACTTC.

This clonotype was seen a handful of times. CDR3 in amino acids: CASSQVGRGARYGYTF. CDR3 nucleotide sequence: TGCGCCAGCAGCCAAGTGGGTAGGGGTGCCCGCTATGGCTACACCTTC. The chain uses TRBV4-1 and TRBJ1-2, with D perhaps TRBD1 (5 bases). Germline V lookup: CDR1 MGHRA, CDR2 YSYEKL. The CDR3 has 16 amino acids. The V end lost 1 base, the J end lost 4 bases, and 16 bases lay between the germline ends.

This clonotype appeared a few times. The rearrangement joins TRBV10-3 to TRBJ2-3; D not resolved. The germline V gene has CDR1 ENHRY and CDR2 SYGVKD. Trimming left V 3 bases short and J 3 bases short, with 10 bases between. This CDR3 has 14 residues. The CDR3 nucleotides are TGTGCCATCAGTGACCCGACAAAAACAGATACGCAGTATTTT. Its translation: CAISDPTKTDTQYF.

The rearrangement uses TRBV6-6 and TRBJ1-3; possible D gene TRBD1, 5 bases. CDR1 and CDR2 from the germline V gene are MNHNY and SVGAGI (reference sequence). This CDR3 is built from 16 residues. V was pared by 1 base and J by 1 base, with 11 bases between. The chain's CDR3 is CASSYWVGVSGNTIYF. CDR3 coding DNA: TGTGCCAGCAGTTACTGGGTGGGGGTATCTGGAAACACCATATATTTT.

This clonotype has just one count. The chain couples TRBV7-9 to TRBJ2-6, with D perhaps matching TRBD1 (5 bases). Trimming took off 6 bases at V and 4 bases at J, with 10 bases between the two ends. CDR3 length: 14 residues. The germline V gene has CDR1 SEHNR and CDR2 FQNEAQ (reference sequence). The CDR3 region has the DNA TGTGCCAGCAGAGCAGGGTCCGGGGCCAACGTCCTGACTTTC. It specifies CASRAGSGANVLTF.

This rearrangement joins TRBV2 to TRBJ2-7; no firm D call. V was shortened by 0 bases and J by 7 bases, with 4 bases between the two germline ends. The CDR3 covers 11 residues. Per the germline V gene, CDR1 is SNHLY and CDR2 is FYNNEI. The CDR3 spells CASSEAREQYF. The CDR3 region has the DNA TGTGCCAGCAGTGAAGCACGGGAGCAGTACTTC.

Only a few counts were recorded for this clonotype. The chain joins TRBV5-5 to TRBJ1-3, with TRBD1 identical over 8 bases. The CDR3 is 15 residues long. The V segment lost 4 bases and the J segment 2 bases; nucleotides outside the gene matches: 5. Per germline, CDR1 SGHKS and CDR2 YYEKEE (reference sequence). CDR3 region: CASSPTGETGNTIYF. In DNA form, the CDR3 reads TGTGCCAGCAGCCCGACAGGGGAAACTGGAAACACCATATATTTT.

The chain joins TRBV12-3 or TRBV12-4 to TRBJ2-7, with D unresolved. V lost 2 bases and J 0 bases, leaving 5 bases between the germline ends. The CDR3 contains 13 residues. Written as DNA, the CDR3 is TGTGCCAGCAGTTTATACCGCTCCTACGAGCAGTACTTC. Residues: CASSLYRSYEQYF.

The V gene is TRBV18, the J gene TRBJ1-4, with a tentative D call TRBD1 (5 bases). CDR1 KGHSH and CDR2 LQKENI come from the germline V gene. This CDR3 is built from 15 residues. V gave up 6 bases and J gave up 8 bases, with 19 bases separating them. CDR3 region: CASSSNRVAGEKLFF. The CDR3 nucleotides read TGTGCCAGCTCGTCGAACAGAGTGGCAGGGGAAAAACTGTTTTTT.